Detailed here is one T cell receptor (beta chain). Antigen: not known. The sample belongs to a study of T cell responses to AZD1222 COVID-19 vaccine. Assay: immunoSEQ multiplex PCR; the TCRdb copy retains only in-frame clones and omits some. The repertoire includes about 72,000 clones, roughly nine tenths of them detected once, and 28% sits in the top ten. Study-wide results and limits: Repertoires were collected only later (after the peak T cell response had occurred). The span of vaccine-associated CD4 TCRs extended across spike, with dominance at 160-218 and 743-854. Baseline seropositivity characterized only a handful of AZD1222 recipients.

The specimen was peripheral blood, collected 28 days after the second AZD1222 dose. This receptor was taken from an adult who received the AZD1222 COVID-19 vaccine.

As DNA, the CDR3 is TGCAGTGCTAGTCATACTAGCGGGAGGGGGGCCCAGTACTTC. Its protein product is CSASHTSGRGAQYF. The gene calls are TRBV20-1 and TRBJ2-5; 13 nucleotides match TRBD2. Germline V gene lookup returns CDR1 DFQATT and CDR2 SNEGSKA (reference sequence). Trimming removed 3 bases from V and 9 bases from J; junction bases left unmatched: 7. The CDR3 is made up of 14 amino acids.